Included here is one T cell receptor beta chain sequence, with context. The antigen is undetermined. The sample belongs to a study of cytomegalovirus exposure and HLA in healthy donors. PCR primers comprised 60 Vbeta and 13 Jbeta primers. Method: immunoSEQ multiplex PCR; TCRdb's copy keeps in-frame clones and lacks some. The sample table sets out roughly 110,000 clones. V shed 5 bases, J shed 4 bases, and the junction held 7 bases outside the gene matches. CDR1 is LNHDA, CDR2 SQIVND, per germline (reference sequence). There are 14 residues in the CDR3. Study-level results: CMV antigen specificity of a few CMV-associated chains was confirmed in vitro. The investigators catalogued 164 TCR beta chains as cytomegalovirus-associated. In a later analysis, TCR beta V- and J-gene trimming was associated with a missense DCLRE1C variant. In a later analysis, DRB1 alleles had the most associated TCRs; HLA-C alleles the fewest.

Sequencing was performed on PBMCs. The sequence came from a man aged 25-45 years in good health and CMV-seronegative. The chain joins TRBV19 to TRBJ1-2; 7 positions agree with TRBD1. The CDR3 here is CASSSMTGTYGYTF. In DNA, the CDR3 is TGTGCCAGTAGTTCCATGACAGGGACCTATGGCTACACCTTC. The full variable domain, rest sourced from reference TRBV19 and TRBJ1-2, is DGGITQSPKYLFRKEGQNVTLSCEQNLNHDAMYWYRQDPGQGLRLIYYSQIVNDFQKGDIAEGYSVSREKKESFPLTVTSAQKNPTAFYLCASSSMTGTYGYTFGSGTRLTVV.